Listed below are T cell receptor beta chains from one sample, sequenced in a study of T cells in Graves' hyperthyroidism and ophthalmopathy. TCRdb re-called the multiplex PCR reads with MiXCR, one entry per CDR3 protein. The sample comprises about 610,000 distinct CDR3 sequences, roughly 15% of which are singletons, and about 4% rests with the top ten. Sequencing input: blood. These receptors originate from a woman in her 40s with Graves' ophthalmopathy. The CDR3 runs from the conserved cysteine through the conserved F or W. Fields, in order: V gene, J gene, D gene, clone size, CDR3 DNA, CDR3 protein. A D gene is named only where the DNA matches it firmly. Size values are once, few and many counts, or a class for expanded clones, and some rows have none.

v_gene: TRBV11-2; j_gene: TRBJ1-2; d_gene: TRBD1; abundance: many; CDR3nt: TGTGCCAGCAGCTTAGTAGCTGGGGCACAGGGGAACTATGGCTACACCTTC; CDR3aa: CASSLVAGAQGNYGYTF
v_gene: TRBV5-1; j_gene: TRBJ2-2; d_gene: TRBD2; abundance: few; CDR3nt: TGCGCCAGCAGCGCCGGGACTAGAAGGACCGGGGAGCTGTTTTTT; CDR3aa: CASSAGTRRTGELFF
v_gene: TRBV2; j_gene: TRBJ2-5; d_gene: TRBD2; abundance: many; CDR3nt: TGTGCCAGCAGCAAGCGGGAGGGGAATTGGGAGACCCAGTACTTC; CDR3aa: CASSKREGNWETQYF
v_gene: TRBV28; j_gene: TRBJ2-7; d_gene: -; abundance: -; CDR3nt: TGTGCCAGCGGGAATCAATACGAGCAGTACTTC; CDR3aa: CASGNQYEQYF
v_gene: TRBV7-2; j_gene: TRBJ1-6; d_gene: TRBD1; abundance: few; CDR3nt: TGTGCCAGCAGCTTAGTTGACAGGGTCGCCTATAATTCACCCCTCCACTTT; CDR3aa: CASSLVDRVAYNSPLHF
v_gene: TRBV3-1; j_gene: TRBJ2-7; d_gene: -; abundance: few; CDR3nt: TGTGCCAGCAGCCATGGCTCGGCTTCCGGCGAGCAGTACTTC; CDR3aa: CASSHGSASGEQYF
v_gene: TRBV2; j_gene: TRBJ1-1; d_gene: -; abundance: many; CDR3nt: TGTGCCAGCACCGGACTGATGAACACTGAAGCTTTCTTT; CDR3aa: CASTGLMNTEAFF
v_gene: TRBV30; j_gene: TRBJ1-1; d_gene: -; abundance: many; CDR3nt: TGTGCCTGGCGATATGGCACTGAAGCTTTCTTT; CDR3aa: CAWRYGTEAFF
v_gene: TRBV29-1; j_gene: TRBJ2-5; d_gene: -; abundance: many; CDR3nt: TGCAGCGCACAACAGGGCCCCCAAGAGACCCAGTACTTC; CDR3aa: CSAQQGPQETQYF
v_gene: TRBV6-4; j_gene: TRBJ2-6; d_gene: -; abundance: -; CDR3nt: TGTGCCAGCAGTGCTCAGGGGGCCAACGTCCTGACTTTC; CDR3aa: CASSAQGANVLTF
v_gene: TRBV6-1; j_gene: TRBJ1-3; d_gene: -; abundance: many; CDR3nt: TGTGCCAGCAATAACAGGGCCCACCGGGTAAACACCATATATTTT; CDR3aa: CASNNRAHRVNTIYF
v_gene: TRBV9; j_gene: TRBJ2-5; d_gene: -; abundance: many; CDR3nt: TGTGCCAGCAGCGGTGCGCTCCAAGAGACCCAGTACTTC; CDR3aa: CASSGALQETQYF
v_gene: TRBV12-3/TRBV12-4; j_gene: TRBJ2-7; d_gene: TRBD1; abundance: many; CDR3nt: TGTGCCAGCAGTCACGGACAGGGTAGCCACGAGCAGTACTTC; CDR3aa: CASSHGQGSHEQYF
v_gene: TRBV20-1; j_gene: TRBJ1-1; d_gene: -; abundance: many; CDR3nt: TGCAGTGCTAGAGACCCCGGGGAGGGGGTGACTGAAGCTTTCTTT; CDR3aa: CSARDPGEGVTEAFF
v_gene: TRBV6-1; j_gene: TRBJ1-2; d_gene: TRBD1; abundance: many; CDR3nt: TGTGCCAGCAGCTGGGACAGAAATGGCTACACCTTC; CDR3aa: CASSWDRNGYTF